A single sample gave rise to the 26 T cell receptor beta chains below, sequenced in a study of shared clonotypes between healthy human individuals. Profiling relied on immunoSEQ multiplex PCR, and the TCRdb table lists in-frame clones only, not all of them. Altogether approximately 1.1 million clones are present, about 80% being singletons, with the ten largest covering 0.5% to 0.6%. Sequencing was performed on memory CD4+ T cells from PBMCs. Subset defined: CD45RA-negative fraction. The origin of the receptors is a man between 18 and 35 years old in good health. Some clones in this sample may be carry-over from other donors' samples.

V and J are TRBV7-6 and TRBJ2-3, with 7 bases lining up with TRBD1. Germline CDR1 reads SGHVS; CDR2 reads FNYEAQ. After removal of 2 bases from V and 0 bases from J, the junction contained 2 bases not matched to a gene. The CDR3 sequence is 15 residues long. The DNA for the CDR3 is TGTGCCAGCAGCTTAAGGGGGCCGAGCACAGATACGCAGTATTTT. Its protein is CASSLRGPSTDTQYF.

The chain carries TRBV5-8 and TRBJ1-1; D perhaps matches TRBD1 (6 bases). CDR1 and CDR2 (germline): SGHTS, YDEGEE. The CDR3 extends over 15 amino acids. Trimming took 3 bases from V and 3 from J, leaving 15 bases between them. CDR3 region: CASSSTGTSYTEAFF. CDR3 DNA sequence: TGTGCCAGCAGCTCCACCGGGACAAGTTACACTGAAGCTTTCTTT.

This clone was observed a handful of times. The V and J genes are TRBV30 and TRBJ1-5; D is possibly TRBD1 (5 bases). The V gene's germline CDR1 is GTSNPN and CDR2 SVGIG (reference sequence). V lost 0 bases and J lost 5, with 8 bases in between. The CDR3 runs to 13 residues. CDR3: CAWSVGQDQPQHF. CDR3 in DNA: TGTGCCTGGAGTGTGGGGCAGGATCAGCCCCAGCATTTT.

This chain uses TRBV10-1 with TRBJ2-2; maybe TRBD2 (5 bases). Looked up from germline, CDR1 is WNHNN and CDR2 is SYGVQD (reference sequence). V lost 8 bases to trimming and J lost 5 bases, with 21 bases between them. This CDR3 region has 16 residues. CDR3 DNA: TGCGCCAGCTCGGGCGGGTCGAAATCCAAAACCGGGGAGCTGTTTTTT. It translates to CASSGGSKSKTGELFF.

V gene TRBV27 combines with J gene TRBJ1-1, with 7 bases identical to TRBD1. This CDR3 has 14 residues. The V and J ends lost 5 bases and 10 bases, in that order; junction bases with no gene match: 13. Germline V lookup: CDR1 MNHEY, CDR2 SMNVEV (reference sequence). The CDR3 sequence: CASSVRRQGLVAFF. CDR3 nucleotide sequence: TGTGCCAGCAGTGTACGAAGACAGGGCTTAGTAGCTTTCTTT.

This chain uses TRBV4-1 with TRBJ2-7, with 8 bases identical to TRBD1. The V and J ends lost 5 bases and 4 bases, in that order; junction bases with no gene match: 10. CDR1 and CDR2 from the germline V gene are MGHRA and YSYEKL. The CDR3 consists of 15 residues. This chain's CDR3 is CASSGTGQVGYEQYF. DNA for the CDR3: TGCGCCAGCAGCGGAACGGGACAGGTCGGTTACGAGCAGTACTTC.

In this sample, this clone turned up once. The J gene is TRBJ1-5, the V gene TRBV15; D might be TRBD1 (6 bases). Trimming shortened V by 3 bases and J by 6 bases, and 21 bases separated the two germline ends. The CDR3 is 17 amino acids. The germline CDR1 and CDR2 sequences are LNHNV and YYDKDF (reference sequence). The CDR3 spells CATSRGRGGDFGQPQHF. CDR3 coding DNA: TGTGCCACCAGCAGGGGGAGAGGGGGAGACTTTGGTCAGCCCCAGCATTTT.

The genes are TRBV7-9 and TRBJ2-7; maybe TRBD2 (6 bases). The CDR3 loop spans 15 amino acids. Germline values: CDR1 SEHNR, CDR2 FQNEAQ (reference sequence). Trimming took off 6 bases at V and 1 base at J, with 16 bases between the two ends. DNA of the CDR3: TGTGCCAGCAGTTCGATGGGGGGTAGGTCCTACGAGCAGTACTTC. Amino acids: CASSSMGGRSYEQYF.

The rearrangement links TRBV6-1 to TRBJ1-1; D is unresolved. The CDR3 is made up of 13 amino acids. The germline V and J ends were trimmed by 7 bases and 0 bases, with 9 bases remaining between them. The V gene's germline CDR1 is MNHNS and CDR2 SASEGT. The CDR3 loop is CASIGQLNTEAFF. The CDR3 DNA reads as TGTGCCAGCATCGGGCAGTTGAACACTGAAGCTTTCTTT.

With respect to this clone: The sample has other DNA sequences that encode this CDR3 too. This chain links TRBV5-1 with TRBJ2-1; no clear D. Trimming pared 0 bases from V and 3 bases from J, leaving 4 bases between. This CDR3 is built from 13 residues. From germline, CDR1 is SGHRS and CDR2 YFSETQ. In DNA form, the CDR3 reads TGCGCCAGCAGCTTGGTTGGCTACAATGAGCAGTTCTTC. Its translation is CASSLVGYNEQFF.

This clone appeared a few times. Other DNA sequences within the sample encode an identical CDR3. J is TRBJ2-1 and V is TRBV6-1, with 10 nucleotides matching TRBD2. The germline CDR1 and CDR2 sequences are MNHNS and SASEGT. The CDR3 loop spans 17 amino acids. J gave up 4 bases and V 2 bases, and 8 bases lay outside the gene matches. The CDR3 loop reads CASSERGGAGGYNEQFF. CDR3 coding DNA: TGTGCCAGCAGTGAACGGGGGGGAGCGGGAGGGTACAATGAGCAGTTCTTC.

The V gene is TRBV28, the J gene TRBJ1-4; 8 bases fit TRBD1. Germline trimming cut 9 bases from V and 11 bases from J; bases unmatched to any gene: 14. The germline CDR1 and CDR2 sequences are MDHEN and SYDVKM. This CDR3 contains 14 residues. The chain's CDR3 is CASSAPGTGFKLFF. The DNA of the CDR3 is TGTGCCAGTTCTGCCCCCGGGACAGGCTTTAAACTGTTTTTT.

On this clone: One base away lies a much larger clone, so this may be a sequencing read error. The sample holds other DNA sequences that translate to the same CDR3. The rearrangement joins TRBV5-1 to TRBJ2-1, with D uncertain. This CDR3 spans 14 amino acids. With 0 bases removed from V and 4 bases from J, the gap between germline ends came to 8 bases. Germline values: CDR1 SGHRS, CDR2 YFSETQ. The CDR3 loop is CASSLGPTYNEQFF. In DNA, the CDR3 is TGCGCCAGCAGCTTGGGACCCACATACAATGAGCAGTTCTTC.

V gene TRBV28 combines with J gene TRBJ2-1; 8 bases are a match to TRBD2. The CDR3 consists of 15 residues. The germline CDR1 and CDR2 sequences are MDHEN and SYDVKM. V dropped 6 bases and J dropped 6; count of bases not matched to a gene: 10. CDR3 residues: CASSLIGLAGNEQFF. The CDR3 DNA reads TGTGCCAGCAGCCTTATAGGGCTAGCGGGCAATGAGCAGTTCTTC.

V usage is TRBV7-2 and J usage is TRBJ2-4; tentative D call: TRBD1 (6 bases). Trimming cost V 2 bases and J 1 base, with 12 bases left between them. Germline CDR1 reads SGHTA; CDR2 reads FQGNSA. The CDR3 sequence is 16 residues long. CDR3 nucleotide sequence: TGTGCCAGCAGCTTACAGGGGCGCATCGCCAAAAACATTCAGTACTTC. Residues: CASSLQGRIAKNIQYF.

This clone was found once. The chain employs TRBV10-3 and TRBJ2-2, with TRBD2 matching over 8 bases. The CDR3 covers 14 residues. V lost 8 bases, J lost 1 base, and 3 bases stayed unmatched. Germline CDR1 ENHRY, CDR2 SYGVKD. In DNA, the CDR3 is TGTGCCATCCGAGCGGGAGAGAACACCGGGGAGCTGTTTTTT. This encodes CAIRAGENTGELFF.

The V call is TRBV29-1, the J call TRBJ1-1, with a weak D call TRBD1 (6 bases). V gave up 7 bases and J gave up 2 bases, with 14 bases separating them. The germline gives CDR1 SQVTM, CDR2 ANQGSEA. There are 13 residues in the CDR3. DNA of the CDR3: TGCAGCGCCATCCGACAGGCCAACACTGAAGCTTTCTTT. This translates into CSAIRQANTEAFF. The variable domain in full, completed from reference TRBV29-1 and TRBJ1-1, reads SAVISQKPSRDICQRGTSLTIQCQVDSQVTMMFWYRQQPGQSLTLIATANQGSEATYESGFVIDKFPISRPNLTFSTLTVSNMSPEDSSIYLCSAIRQANTEAFFGQGTRLTVV.

The CDR3 DNA follows: TGTGCCGTCAGGCTTGGGGAACAAGAGACCCAGTACTTC. Translating gives CAVRLGEQETQYF. This chain joins TRBV7-7 and TRBJ2-5; D is unresolved. V was cut by 11 bases and J by 2 bases, with 15 bases left in between. The CDR3 has 13 residues. Germline CDR1 reads SSHAT; CDR2 reads FNYEAQ (reference sequence).

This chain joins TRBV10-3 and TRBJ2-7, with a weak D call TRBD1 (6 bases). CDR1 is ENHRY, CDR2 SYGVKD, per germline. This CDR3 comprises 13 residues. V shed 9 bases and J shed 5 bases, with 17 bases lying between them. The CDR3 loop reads CAIKNQGTDEQYF. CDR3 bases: TGTGCCATTAAAAACCAGGGGACCGACGAGCAGTACTTC.

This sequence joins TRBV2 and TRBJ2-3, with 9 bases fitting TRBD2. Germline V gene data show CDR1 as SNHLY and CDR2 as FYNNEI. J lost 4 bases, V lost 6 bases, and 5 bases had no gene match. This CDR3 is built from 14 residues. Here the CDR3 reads CASRETSGADTQYF. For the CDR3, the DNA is TGTGCCAGCAGGGAGACTAGCGGTGCAGATACGCAGTATTTT.

The CDR3 coding sequence is TGTGCCAGCAGCACCCAGAGTGCCGGGGAGCTGTTTTTT. Amino acids: CASSTQSAGELFF. This chain uses TRBV5-4 with TRBJ2-2; no reliable D call. V was pared by 4 bases and J by 6 bases, with 10 bases between. Looked up from germline, CDR1 is SGHNT and CDR2 is YYREEE (reference sequence). This CDR3 has 13 residues.

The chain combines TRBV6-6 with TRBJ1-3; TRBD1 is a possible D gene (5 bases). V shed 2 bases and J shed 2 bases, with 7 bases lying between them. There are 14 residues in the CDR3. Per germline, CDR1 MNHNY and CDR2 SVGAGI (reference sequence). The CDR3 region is CASSYGAAGNTIYF. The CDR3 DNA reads TGTGCCAGCAGTTACGGGGCTGCTGGAAACACCATATATTTT.

The CDR3 DNA sequence: TGCAGCGTTGAAGCTAGCGGGGGACAAGAGACCCAGTACTTC. Protein: CSVEASGGQETQYF. The chain carries TRBV29-1 and TRBJ2-5, with 10 bases fitting TRBD2. Unmatched junction bases numbered 1, after V lost 1 base and J lost 2 bases. Per the germline V gene, CDR1 is SQVTM and CDR2 is ANQGSEA. This CDR3 has 14 amino acids.

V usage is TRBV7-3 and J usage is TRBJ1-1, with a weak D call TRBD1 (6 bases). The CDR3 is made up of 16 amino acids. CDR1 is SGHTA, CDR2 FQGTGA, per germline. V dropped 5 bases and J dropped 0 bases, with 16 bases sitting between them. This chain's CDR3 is CASSPGHGGLNTEAFF. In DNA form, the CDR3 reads TGTGCCAGCAGCCCCGGCCATGGGGGGCTGAACACTGAAGCTTTCTTT.

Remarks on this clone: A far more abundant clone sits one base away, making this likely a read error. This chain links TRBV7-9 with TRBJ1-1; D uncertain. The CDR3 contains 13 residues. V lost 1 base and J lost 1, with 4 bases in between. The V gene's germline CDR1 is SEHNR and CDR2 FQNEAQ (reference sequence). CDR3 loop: CASSLGKNTEAFF. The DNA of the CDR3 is TGTGCCAGCAGCTTAGGGAAGAACACTGAAGCTTTCTTT. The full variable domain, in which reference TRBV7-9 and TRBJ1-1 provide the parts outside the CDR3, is DTGVSQNPRHKITKRGQNVTFRCDPISEHNRLYWYRQTLGQGPEFLTYFQNEAQLEKSRLLSDRFSAERPKGSFSTLEIQRTEQGDSAMYLCASSLGKNTEAFFGQGTRLTVV.

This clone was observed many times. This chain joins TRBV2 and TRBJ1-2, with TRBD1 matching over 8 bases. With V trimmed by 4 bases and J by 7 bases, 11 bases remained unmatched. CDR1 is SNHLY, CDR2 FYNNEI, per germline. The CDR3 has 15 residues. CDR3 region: CASSGSPGGVRGYTF. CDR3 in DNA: TGTGCCAGCAGTGGGTCACCAGGGGGCGTTCGTGGCTACACCTTC.